The rows below give T cell receptor beta chains drawn from one sample of a study of cytomegalovirus exposure and HLA in healthy donors. Some clones are missing from TCRdb's copy, which holds only in-frame ones; the method was immunoSEQ multiplex PCR. The sample contains under 300,000 clones, 70% to 90% of which appear only once. The sequenced sample consisted of PBMCs. Receptors were obtained from a woman younger than 35 in good health and CMV-seronegative. The CDR3 runs from the conserved cysteine through the conserved F or W. The D gene is left open where the match is weak. Only some rows state a clone size, as once, few, many or a class for expanded clones.

v_call: TRBV25-1
clone_size: -
d_call: TRBD1
cdr3_length: 15
j_call: TRBJ2-7
cdr3_nt: TGTGCCAGCAGTCCCAGGACAGGGGGATGGGGCGAGCAGTACTTC
cdr3_aa: CASSPRTGGWGEQYF

v_call: TRBV29-1
clone_size: -
d_call: -
cdr3_length: 14
j_call: TRBJ1-1
cdr3_nt: TGCAGCGTTGATCGGGGGGGATCGAACACTGAAGCTTTCTTT
cdr3_aa: CSVDRGGSNTEAFF

v_call: TRBV6-5
clone_size: -
d_call: TRBD2
cdr3_length: 15
j_call: TRBJ2-7
cdr3_nt: TGTGCCAGCAGCTCAGGACTAGCGGGATCCTACGAGCAGTACTTC
cdr3_aa: CASSSGLAGSYEQYF

v_call: TRBV5-1
clone_size: -
d_call: -
cdr3_length: 15
j_call: TRBJ1-4
cdr3_nt: TGCGCCAGCAGCCTCACAGGGTGGCTTATAGAAAAACTGTTTTTT
cdr3_aa: CASSLTGWLIEKLFF

v_call: TRBV14
clone_size: -
d_call: TRBD2
cdr3_length: 16
j_call: TRBJ2-4
cdr3_nt: TGTGCCAGCAGCCAAGATGTAGCGGGGGGGCCGACCATTCAGTACTTC
cdr3_aa: CASSQDVAGGPTIQYF

v_call: TRBV27
clone_size: -
d_call: TRBD2
cdr3_length: 15
j_call: TRBJ2-1
cdr3_nt: TGTGCCAGCAAAAAACTAGCGGGGGATAACAATGAGCAGTTCTTC
cdr3_aa: CASKKLAGDNNEQFF

v_call: TRBV7-2
clone_size: -
d_call: -
cdr3_length: 13
j_call: TRBJ2-3
cdr3_nt: TGTGCTTCACACAGGGCAGTGGGAGATACGCAGTATTTT
cdr3_aa: CASHRAVGDTQYF

v_call: TRBV9
clone_size: -
d_call: -
cdr3_length: 14
j_call: TRBJ2-5
cdr3_nt: TGTGCCAGCAGCGTAGGCGACTCCCAAGAGACCCAGTACTTC
cdr3_aa: CASSVGDSQETQYF

v_call: TRBV6-1
clone_size: -
d_call: TRBD1
cdr3_length: 14
j_call: TRBJ1-5
cdr3_nt: TGTGCCAGCAGAAAGGACAGGCCCAATCAGCCCCAGCATTTT
cdr3_aa: CASRKDRPNQPQHF

v_call: TRBV29-1
clone_size: -
d_call: TRBD1
cdr3_length: 15
j_call: TRBJ1-4
cdr3_nt: TGCAGCGTCGCCACCGGGACAGTTCAGAATGAAAAACTGTTTTTT
cdr3_aa: CSVATGTVQNEKLFF

v_call: TRBV2
clone_size: -
d_call: -
cdr3_length: 14
j_call: TRBJ1-5
cdr3_nt: TGTGCCAGCAGTGAAGGGCAGGGCCTTCAACCCCAGCATTTT
cdr3_aa: CASSEGQGLQPQHF

v_call: TRBV30
clone_size: few
d_call: -
cdr3_length: 15
j_call: TRBJ1-5
cdr3_nt: TGTGCCTGGAGTGGACAGTTGGATAGCAATCAGCCCCAGCATTTT
cdr3_aa: CAWSGQLDSNQPQHF

v_call: TRBV2
clone_size: -
d_call: -
cdr3_length: 12
j_call: TRBJ1-1
cdr3_nt: TGTGCCAGCGGCCCAATGAACACTGAAGCTTTCTTT
cdr3_aa: CASGPMNTEAFF

v_call: TRBV10-1
clone_size: few
d_call: TRBD2
cdr3_length: 15
j_call: TRBJ2-1
cdr3_nt: TGCGCCAGCAGTTTAGCGGGAGCAGGCTACAATGAGCAGTTCTTC
cdr3_aa: CASSLAGAGYNEQFF

v_call: TRBV10-1
clone_size: once
d_call: -
cdr3_length: 12
j_call: TRBJ2-1
cdr3_nt: TGCGCCAGCTCCGGCGGGGACAATGAGCAGTTCTTC
cdr3_aa: CASSGGDNEQFF

v_call: TRBV27
clone_size: -
d_call: TRBD1
cdr3_length: 15
j_call: TRBJ2-7
cdr3_nt: TGTGCCAGCAGTTCCTACTCCGACAGGGCTTACGAGCAGTACTTC
cdr3_aa: CASSSYSDRAYEQYF

v_call: TRBV30
clone_size: -
d_call: -
cdr3_length: 13
j_call: TRBJ1-4
cdr3_nt: TGTGCCTGGAGCGGGAGGATTAATGAAAAACTGTTTTTT
cdr3_aa: CAWSGRINEKLFF

v_call: TRBV28
clone_size: once
d_call: TRBD1
cdr3_length: 13
j_call: TRBJ1-5
cdr3_nt: TGTGCCTCGGGACAGGTATTCAATCAGCCCCAGCATTTT
cdr3_aa: CASGQVFNQPQHF

v_call: TRBV2
clone_size: -
d_call: TRBD1
cdr3_length: 16
j_call: TRBJ1-2
cdr3_nt: TGTGCCAGCAGTCCACCGCCCACAGGGGGCGCGGATGGCTACACCTTC
cdr3_aa: CASSPPPTGGADGYTF

v_call: TRBV2
clone_size: -
d_call: TRBD1
cdr3_length: 15
j_call: TRBJ2-2
cdr3_nt: TGTGCCAGCAGTCCCCGGGACAGAAACACCGGGGAGCTGTTTTTT
cdr3_aa: CASSPRDRNTGELFF